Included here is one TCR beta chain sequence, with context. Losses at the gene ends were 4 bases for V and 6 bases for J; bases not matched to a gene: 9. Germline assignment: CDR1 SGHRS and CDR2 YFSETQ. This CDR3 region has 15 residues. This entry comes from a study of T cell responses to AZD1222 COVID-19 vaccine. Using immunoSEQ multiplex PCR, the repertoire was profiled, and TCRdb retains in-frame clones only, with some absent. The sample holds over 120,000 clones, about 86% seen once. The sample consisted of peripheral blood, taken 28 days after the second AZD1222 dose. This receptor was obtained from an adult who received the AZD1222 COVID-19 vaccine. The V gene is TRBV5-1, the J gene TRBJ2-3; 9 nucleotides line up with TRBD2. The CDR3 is CASSPRLAAGDTQYF. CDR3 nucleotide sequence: TGCGCCAGCAGCCCTCGACTAGCGGCAGGGGATACGCAGTATTTT.